This T cell receptor (beta chain) came from a study of blood T cell repertoires in COVID-19. Study at large: Nucleic acid was either cDNA or gDNA, and it came from T cells, B-cell-depleted T cells, or PBMCs.

V trimming: 9 bases; J trimming: 4 bases; junction bases outside the gene matches: 3. CDR3 length equals 11 residues. The germline V gene encodes CDR1 MNHEY and CDR2 SVGAGI. Per the original data handling: How many nucleated cells were present was estimated from reference gene primer amplification. Profiling relied on immunoSEQ multiplex PCR, and the TCRdb table lists in-frame clones only, not all of them. For V, J and clone size, that table is used; D and trimming come from the DNA. Among fewer than 500,000 clones, roughly 90% were seen once, and the ten largest hold almost 1.5%. There are a few counts of this clone.

Sequencing was done on a sample of peripheral blood. The chain links TRBV6-5 to TRBJ2-7; TRBD1 matches 7 bases. The clonotype comes from a woman younger than 45 with active or convalescent COVID-19. DNA for the CDR3: TGTGCCAGTCAGACAGGGTACGAGCAGTACTTC. Protein product: CASQTGYEQYF.